A selection of T cell receptor beta chains follows, all from one sample in a study of blood T cell repertoires in COVID-19. The protocol was immunoSEQ multiplex PCR, while the TCRdb copy is restricted to in-frame clones and leaves out a portion. The repertoire holds roughly 410,000 clones, with approximately 91% as singletons. Input material: peripheral blood. These receptors were taken from a middle-aged woman with COVID-19, enrolled during active disease. Both conserved end residues are part of each CDR3. Each record gives: clone size, D gene, J gene, V gene, CDR3 protein. The D gene is left open where the match is weak. The size entry is marked missing in some rows and otherwise reads once, few, many or a size class.

clone size: few; D gene: NA; J gene: TRBJ2-2; V gene: TRBV12-3/TRBV12-4; CDR3 protein: CASSRGGPGELFF
clone size: NA; D gene: NA; J gene: TRBJ1-5; V gene: TRBV4-3; CDR3 protein: CASSQEGGTSKHF
clone size: NA; D gene: TRBD1; J gene: TRBJ1-2; V gene: TRBV7-2; CDR3 protein: CASIKTGTGAIYTF
clone size: NA; D gene: NA; J gene: TRBJ1-4; V gene: TRBV6-5; CDR3 protein: CASSYSGAPNEKLFF
clone size: NA; D gene: NA; J gene: TRBJ2-3; V gene: TRBV30; CDR3 protein: CAWRNNPHRTDTQYF
clone size: NA; D gene: NA; J gene: TRBJ1-1; V gene: TRBV2; CDR3 protein: CASSESGRMAFF
clone size: NA; D gene: NA; J gene: TRBJ2-1; V gene: TRBV28; CDR3 protein: CASSDISSYNEQFF
clone size: NA; D gene: TRBD1; J gene: TRBJ1-5; V gene: TRBV7-8; CDR3 protein: CASSLVGQGGQPQHF
clone size: NA; D gene: TRBD1; J gene: TRBJ2-1; V gene: TRBV6-5; CDR3 protein: CASRSGTGINEQFF
clone size: few; D gene: NA; J gene: TRBJ1-4; V gene: TRBV28; CDR3 protein: CASLGRDNEKLFF
clone size: NA; D gene: TRBD1; J gene: TRBJ2-7; V gene: TRBV5-4; CDR3 protein: CASSWGQGDEQYF
clone size: NA; D gene: NA; J gene: TRBJ2-7; V gene: TRBV14; CDR3 protein: CASSQVDRRLGYEQYF
clone size: NA; D gene: TRBD1; J gene: TRBJ2-7; V gene: TRBV27; CDR3 protein: CASSSGTAHYEQYF
clone size: NA; D gene: TRBD2; J gene: TRBJ2-1; V gene: TRBV6-5; CDR3 protein: CASSYSLAGRGGPEFF
clone size: NA; D gene: NA; J gene: TRBJ1-5; V gene: TRBV6-2/TRBV6-3; CDR3 protein: CASSSYPGGNNQPQHF
clone size: NA; D gene: TRBD2; J gene: TRBJ2-3; V gene: TRBV5-6; CDR3 protein: CASSFRGVHTDTQYF
clone size: NA; D gene: TRBD1; J gene: TRBJ1-5; V gene: TRBV2; CDR3 protein: CASSGTGGADQPQHF
clone size: NA; D gene: NA; J gene: TRBJ1-2; V gene: TRBV9; CDR3 protein: CASSPDINYGYTF
clone size: NA; D gene: TRBD1; J gene: TRBJ2-7; V gene: TRBV24-1; CDR3 protein: CAEYRGHRQYF
clone size: NA; D gene: TRBD1; J gene: TRBJ2-7; V gene: TRBV4-2; CDR3 protein: CASSPGQGRYEQYF
clone size: NA; D gene: NA; J gene: TRBJ1-1; V gene: TRBV6-4; CDR3 protein: CASSDRGGTEAFF
clone size: NA; D gene: NA; J gene: TRBJ1-3; V gene: TRBV11-2; CDR3 protein: CASSQQGPGNTIYF
clone size: NA; D gene: NA; J gene: TRBJ2-2; V gene: TRBV5-1; CDR3 protein: CASSLSQGAAGELFF
clone size: NA; D gene: TRBD1; J gene: TRBJ2-5; V gene: TRBV9; CDR3 protein: CASSVDRGETQYF
clone size: NA; D gene: TRBD1; J gene: TRBJ1-4; V gene: TRBV28; CDR3 protein: CASSLSGTGNEKLFF